This TCR beta chain came from a study of T cells after yellow fever vaccination. V trimming: 1 base; J trimming: 4 bases; junction bases outside the gene matches: 10. The CDR3 is 18 residues long. CDR1 is SGHRS and CDR2 is YFSETQ in the germline V gene. This clonotype came up a few times. MiXCR, run by TCRdb on the 5' RACE reads, gives a single entry per CDR3 protein. The data hold around 590,000 distinct CDR3 sequences, with around an eighth observed a single time. This specimen was PBMCs, taken on the day of the yellow fever booster vaccination. The chain joins TRBV5-1 to TRBJ2-6, with TRBD1 identical over 8 bases. This clonotype was obtained from a man aged 30 to 45 who received the YFV17D yellow fever vaccine. Written as DNA, the CDR3 is TGCGCCAGCAGCTTGCAGGGGACAGGTAGCCTCGGGGCCAACGTCCTGACTTTC. Its translation: CASSLQGTGSLGANVLTF.